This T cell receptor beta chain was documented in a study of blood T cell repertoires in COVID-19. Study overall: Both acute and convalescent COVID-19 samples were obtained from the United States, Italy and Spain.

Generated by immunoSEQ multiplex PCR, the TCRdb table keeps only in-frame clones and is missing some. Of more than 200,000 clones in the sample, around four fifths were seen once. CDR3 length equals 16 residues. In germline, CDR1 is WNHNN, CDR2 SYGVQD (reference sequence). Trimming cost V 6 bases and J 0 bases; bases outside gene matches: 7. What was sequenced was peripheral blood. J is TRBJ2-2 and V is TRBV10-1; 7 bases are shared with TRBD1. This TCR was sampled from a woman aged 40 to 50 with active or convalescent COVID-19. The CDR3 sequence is CASRGSGTANTGELFF. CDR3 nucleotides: TGCGCCAGCAGAGGGTCCGGGACAGCGAACACCGGGGAGCTGTTTTTT.